The clone carrying this TCR beta chain has a single count. Germline values: CDR1 MNHNY, CDR2 SVGAGI (reference sequence). Trimming stripped 7 bases from V and 3 bases from J, with 10 bases between. The CDR3 extends over 13 amino acids. This sample was included in a study of blood T cell repertoires in COVID-19. The study drew participants aged about 18 to 89 years from about two dozen US areas. Sequencing was performed with immunoSEQ multiplex PCR; in TCRdb, only in-frame clones are kept and a portion is missing. The profile covers some 150,000 clones, with 65% to 85% appearing a single time and more than 5% taken by the ten largest.

The sample was PBMCs or T cells enriched from blood (not recorded which). The rearrangement links TRBV6-6 to TRBJ1-5; TRBD1 might be the D (6 bases). This clonotype was obtained from a woman in her 50s who had been exposed to COVID-19. This chain's CDR3 is CASIPGANQPQHF. As DNA, the CDR3 is TGTGCCAGCATACCAGGGGCCAATCAGCCCCAGCATTTT.